This T cell receptor (beta chain) stems from a study of T cells in localized non-small cell lung cancer. Points from the study as a whole: Because only a single region of the tumor was sequenced, heterogeneity remains possible.

The CDR3 is made up of 12 amino acids. CDR1 and CDR2 from the germline V gene are SQVTM and ANQGSEA. The V end was cut by 4 bases, the J end by 4 bases, with 10 bases between. TCRdb's table, derived via immunoSEQ multiplex PCR, lists solely in-frame clones and lacks some. The table lists about 70,000 clones, about 86% of them singletons. As concerns this clone: The antigen remains undetermined.

This TCR was recovered from a male donor aged 60 or over with stage III squamous cell lung carcinoma. The chain has TRBV29-1 and TRBJ2-5; D not resolved. Sequences were derived from peripheral blood, sampled before any cancer treatment. CDR3 nucleotide sequence: TGCAGCGTTGGGCTAGGTGGAGAGACCCAGTACTTC. Protein sequence: CSVGLGGETQYF.